The rows below give T cell receptor beta chains drawn from one sample of a study of T cell responses to AZD1222 COVID-19 vaccine. Method: immunoSEQ multiplex PCR; TCRdb's copy keeps in-frame clones and lacks some. Altogether about 150,000 clones are present, around 85% being singletons, with the ten largest covering 1.1%. The material sequenced was peripheral blood, taken 28 days after the second AZD1222 dose. These receptors were taken from an adult who received the AZD1222 COVID-19 vaccine. CDR3s include the opening cysteine and the closing phenylalanine or tryptophan. Each record gives: D gene, J gene, V gene, clone size, CDR3 DNA, CDR3 protein. A D gene is named only where the DNA matches it firmly. Clone size is stated in some rows and not others, as once, few, many or a class when expanded.

NA,TRBJ2-7,TRBV2,NA,TGTGCCAGCAGTGAAAGGGACCCATCCTACGAGCAGTACTTC,CASSERDPSYEQYF
NA,TRBJ1-1,TRBV10-3,NA,TGTGCCATCAGGGGACGAGGACCGAACACTGAAGCTTTCTTT,CAIRGRGPNTEAFF
NA,TRBJ1-6,TRBV27,NA,TGTGCCAGCAGTTTGAGTCTCAGGGGTTCACCCCTCCACTTT,CASSLSLRGSPLHF
NA,TRBJ1-2,TRBV18,NA,TGTGCCAGCTCCCGCCTCCCACAGAACTATGGCTACACCTTC,CASSRLPQNYGYTF
NA,TRBJ2-7,TRBV5-1,NA,TGCGCCAGCAGCTTGGCCGTCCTCTACGAGCAGTACTTC,CASSLAVLYEQYF
NA,TRBJ1-1,TRBV27,NA,TGTGCCAGCAGTTTAGACAGGAAGGGACGAACTGAAGCTTTCTTT,CASSLDRKGRTEAFF
NA,TRBJ1-5,TRBV2,few,TGTGCCAGCAGACGACAGCCCCATAGCAATCAGCCCCAGCATTTT,CASRRQPHSNQPQHF
TRBD1,TRBJ2-2,TRBV9,few,TGTGCCAGCAGCGTATTTGTCGAGGGGGCAAACACCGGGGAGCTGTTTTTT,CASSVFVEGANTGELFF
NA,TRBJ1-2,TRBV7-2,NA,TGTGCCAGCAGCTTAGTAGCAGGAAGGGGCTACACCTTC,CASSLVAGRGYTF
TRBD1,TRBJ1-2,TRBV6-4,NA,TGTGCCAGCAGGAGGGACAGGGGGCCCTATGGCTACACCTTC,CASRRDRGPYGYTF
NA,TRBJ1-3,TRBV19,NA,TGTGCCAGCGGTGGGGGTAACACCATATATTTT,CASGGGNTIYF
TRBD2,TRBJ2-1,TRBV4-3,NA,TGCGCCAGCAGCCCTATGAGTTTGGCGGGGGGCGCGTCCTACAATGAGCAGTTCTTC,CASSPMSLAGGASYNEQFF
NA,TRBJ1-2,TRBV6-5,NA,TGTGCCAGCAGCCTCAAAATAACAGCTTACTATGGCTACACCTTC,CASSLKITAYYGYTF
NA,TRBJ1-4,TRBV5-6,NA,TGTGCCAGCAGCTTCATAGGCGGGACAACTAATGAAAAACTGTTTTTT,CASSFIGGTTNEKLFF
NA,TRBJ1-1,TRBV6-4,NA,TGTGCCAGCAGTGACTCCGGGACTTTGAACACTGAAGCTTTCTTT,CASSDSGTLNTEAFF
NA,TRBJ2-3,TRBV7-2,NA,TGTGCCAGCAGCTCAGCGGGGGCCAGGGGGGATACGCAGTATTTT,CASSSAGARGDTQYF
NA,TRBJ2-7,TRBV6-5,NA,TGTGCCAGCAGTTACAAAGGGACCCTTGGCGAGCAGTACTTC,CASSYKGTLGEQYF
TRBD1,TRBJ2-7,TRBV19,NA,TGTGCCAGTAGTAACCGACAGGGGTACGAGCAGTACTTC,CASSNRQGYEQYF
NA,TRBJ1-2,TRBV7-2,once,TGTGCCAGCAGCGCTGTATCAGAAGTACGTGGCTACACCTTC,CASSAVSEVRGYTF
NA,TRBJ2-3,TRBV3-1/TRBV3-2,NA,TGTGCCAGCAGCCAAGTATTAGATACGCAGTATTTT,CASSQVLDTQYF
TRBD2,TRBJ2-1,TRBV11-2,NA,TGTGCCAGCAGCTTAGTGGGGTACGGGGGGTTCGGGAATGAGCAGTTCTTC,CASSLVGYGGFGNEQFF
NA,TRBJ1-3,TRBV5-8,NA,TGTGCCAGCAGCAGCCAGGCCTCCTCTGGAAACACCATATATTTT,CASSSQASSGNTIYF
NA,TRBJ1-6,TRBV19,NA,TGTGCCAGTAGTATAGTCGGCGCGGGGACAATTTCTTCCAATTCACCCCTCCACTTT,CASSIVGAGTISSNSPLHF
TRBD1,TRBJ1-4,TRBV3-1/TRBV3-2,once,TGTGCCAGCAGCCGCATCAGGGGGCAGAATGAAAAACTGTTTTTT,CASSRIRGQNEKLFF
NA,TRBJ1-2,TRBV15,NA,TGTGCCACCAGCAGAGATGGTGGGGGGCGCAGGCATGGCTACACCTTC,CATSRDGGGRRHGYTF
NA,TRBJ1-2,TRBV7-9,NA,TGTGCCAGCAGCCTCATGGCTAACTATGGCTACACCTTC,CASSLMANYGYTF
NA,TRBJ2-2,TRBV7-9,NA,TGTGCCAGCAGCTTAGGGCGTGTGGGGACGGACAACGGCGGGGAGCTGTTTTTT,CASSLGRVGTDNGGELFF
NA,TRBJ2-2,TRBV4-1,NA,TGCGCCAGCAGCCGGACAGACACCGGGGAGCTGTTTTTT,CASSRTDTGELFF
NA,TRBJ1-2,TRBV5-4,NA,TGTGCCAGCAGCCAGAATTCGAGGGGCGGCTATGGCTACACCTTC,CASSQNSRGGYGYTF
TRBD1,TRBJ1-2,TRBV5-1,NA,TGCGCCAGCAGCCTACGGGACAGGGTGGGTGGCTACACCTTC,CASSLRDRVGGYTF
TRBD2,TRBJ2-3,TRBV15,NA,TGTGCCACCAGCAGAGCCCTCGCGGGGGGGACAGATACGCAGTATTTT,CATSRALAGGTDTQYF
NA,TRBJ2-2,TRBV3-1/TRBV3-2,NA,TGTGCCAGCAGCCACCGGACTAAGTCGGACACCGGGGAGCTGTTTTTT,CASSHRTKSDTGELFF
NA,TRBJ1-1,TRBV6-2/TRBV6-3,NA,TGTGCCAGCAGCCCTGTTCTTGGCAGTCCGAACACTGAAGCTTTCTTT,CASSPVLGSPNTEAFF
NA,TRBJ1-3,TRBV6-6,NA,TGTGCCAGCTTCTCCACGCAAGGGTCTGGAAACACCATATATTTT,CASFSTQGSGNTIYF
NA,TRBJ1-1,TRBV29-1,NA,TGCAGCGTTCTGGGGAAAATGAGGAACACTGAAGCTTTCTTT,CSVLGKMRNTEAFF
NA,TRBJ1-1,TRBV7-9,once,TGTGCCAGCACCCCCGGACACATGAACACTGAAGCTTTCTTT,CASTPGHMNTEAFF
TRBD1,TRBJ2-7,TRBV25-1,NA,TGTGCCAGCAGCGAAGGGACAGGGAGAGGCGAGCAGTACTTC,CASSEGTGRGEQYF
TRBD1,TRBJ1-2,TRBV4-1,NA,TGCGCCAGCAGCCAAGATCTAAGACAGGGAACTGGCTACACCTTC,CASSQDLRQGTGYTF
NA,TRBJ2-3,TRBV4-1,NA,TGCGCCAGCAGCCTACAGGCGGCGGATACGCAGTATTTT,CASSLQAADTQYF
NA,TRBJ1-4,TRBV5-4,NA,TGTGCCAGCAGCCCCGGTTTGGCGAGGGCAACTAATGAAAAACTGTTTTTT,CASSPGLARATNEKLFF
NA,TRBJ1-2,TRBV6-5,NA,TGTGCCAGCAGTTACGGGGCAGGGGTAGGCTACACCTTC,CASSYGAGVGYTF
NA,TRBJ1-2,TRBV27,NA,TGTGCCAGCAGTTTATTAGCAGGGGCCTATGGCTACACCTTC,CASSLLAGAYGYTF
TRBD1,TRBJ1-2,TRBV14,NA,TGTGCCAGCAGCCAGACAGGGATAGGCTATGGCTACACCTTC,CASSQTGIGYGYTF